A single sample is the source of the 13 T cell receptor beta chains below, sequenced in a study of shared clonotypes between healthy human individuals. Data came from immunoSEQ multiplex PCR; TCRdb stores just in-frame clones and leaves some out. The sample lists under 1,100,000 clones; roughly 80% were seen once. Material for sequencing was memory CD4+ T cells sorted from blood. Subset reported: CD45RA-negative fraction. These receptors originate from a man aged 18 to 30 in good health.

The genes are TRBV5-8 and TRBJ1-5; 8 bases align to TRBD1. CDR1 is SGHTS, CDR2 YDEGEE, per germline. Trimming removed 4 bases from V and 1 base from J; junction bases left unmatched: 7. This CDR3 region has 16 residues. For the CDR3, the DNA is TGTGCCAGCAGCCTAGGACAGGGCGGGAGCAATCAGCCCCAGCATTTT. Its protein product is CASSLGQGGSNQPQHF.

This clone has just a few counts. The chain carries TRBV6-6 and TRBJ1-1; D is possibly TRBD1 (5 bases). CDR1 MNHNY and CDR2 SVGAGI come from the germline V gene (reference sequence). The CDR3 sequence is 14 residues long. The germline V and J ends were trimmed by 5 bases and 3 bases, with 13 bases remaining between them. CDR3 in DNA: TGTGCCAGCAGTCCCCAGGGAGGGGACACTGAAGCTTTCTTT. It codes for CASSPQGGDTEAFF.

The genes are TRBV6-6 and TRBJ1-1; a weak D match, TRBD1 (5 bases). The CDR3 covers 13 residues. The V gene's germline CDR1 is MNHNY and CDR2 SVGAGI (reference sequence). Between the trimmed V and J ends, which lost 6 bases and 5 bases, there was a span of 13 bases. In DNA form, the CDR3 reads TGTGCCAGCAGGGAGGGGTCGAGGACTGAAGCTTTCTTT. Translating it yields CASREGSRTEAFF.

The J gene is TRBJ2-1, the V gene TRBV14; D is ambiguous. Germline assignment: CDR1 SGHDN and CDR2 FVKESK. The ends were cut back, 0 bases at V and 0 bases at J, with 6 bases in the middle. The CDR3 totals 15 residues. CDR3: CASSQEQFSYNEQFF. CDR3 DNA sequence: TGTGCCAGCAGCCAAGAACAGTTCTCCTACAATGAGCAGTTCTTC.

The CDR3 coding sequence is TGTGCCAGCTCCGGGACAGGGGTAACCGAGCAGTACTTC. Translated, it gives CASSGTGVTEQYF. The J gene is TRBJ2-7, the V gene TRBV18; TRBD1 matches 10 bases. CDR1 and CDR2 (germline): KGHSH, LQKENI. The CDR3 runs 13 residues. V dropped 6 bases and J dropped 6; count of bases not matched to a gene: 5.

Here the CDR3 reads CASSPVRYGGRLAANTGELFF. CDR3 nucleotides: TGCGCCAGCAGCCCTGTAAGGTACGGAGGGAGACTAGCGGCCAACACCGGGGAGCTGTTTTTT. The chain joins TRBV4-3 to TRBJ2-2; 9 bases are shared with TRBD2. The CDR3 has 21 amino acids. CDR1 is LGHNA, CDR2 YSLEER, per germline. The ends lost 4 bases at V and 2 bases at J; junction bases unmatched: 20.

The chain uses TRBV5-4 and TRBJ1-1, with D possibly being TRBD1 (5 bases). The ends were cut back, 5 bases at V and 0 bases at J, with 11 bases in the middle. This CDR3 has 14 residues. Germline V gives CDR1 SGHNT, CDR2 YYREEE (reference sequence). For the CDR3, the DNA is TGTGCCAGCAGATTACAGGAGATGAACACTGAAGCTTTCTTT. Translation: CASRLQEMNTEAFF.

In its sample, this clone was seen a few times. The J gene is TRBJ2-1, the V gene TRBV4-3, with D possibly matching TRBD2 (6 bases). Germline V gene lookup returns CDR1 LGHNA and CDR2 YSLEER. V dropped 0 bases and J dropped 6 bases, with 15 bases sitting between them. The CDR3 loop spans 16 amino acids. The CDR3 DNA is TGCGCCAGCAGCCAAGATATTACGGGAGACTTCAATGAGCAGTTCTTC. Translating gives CASSQDITGDFNEQFF.

A single count supports this clone. The chain carries TRBV10-3 and TRBJ2-5, with 8 bases identical to TRBD1. Germline V gene sequence: CDR1 ENHRY, CDR2 SYGVKD. CDR3 length: 16 residues. The V and J ends lost 5 bases and 1 base, in that order; junction bases with no gene match: 9. The DNA for the CDR3 is TGTGCCATCAGTAACCAGGGGGCCGGAAGCCAAGAGACCCAGTACTTC. It translates to CAISNQGAGSQETQYF.

V gene TRBV10-3 combines with J gene TRBJ2-1, with D uncertain. The germline gives CDR1 ENHRY, CDR2 SYGVKD. The CDR3 has 11 amino acids. Between the trimmed V and J ends, which lost 7 bases and 5 bases, there was a span of 6 bases. CDR3 in DNA: TGTGCCATCAAAGAGGACAATGAGCAGTTCTTC. Translation gives CAIKEDNEQFF.

J is TRBJ2-7 and V is TRBV27; TRBD1 aligns across 7 bases. The CDR3 contains 14 residues. CDR1 MNHEY and CDR2 SMNVEV come from the germline V gene (reference sequence). The V gene end was trimmed by 5 bases and the J gene end by 6 bases; junction bases not matched to a gene: 10. The CDR3 DNA is TGTGCCAGCAGTAACCCCCAGACAGGGACCGAGCAGTACTTC. Encoded protein: CASSNPQTGTEQYF.

V gene TRBV28 combines with J gene TRBJ1-5; no clear D. V lost 4 bases to trimming and J lost 0 bases, with 19 bases between them. Germline assignment: CDR1 MDHEN and CDR2 SYDVKM. The CDR3 loop spans 18 amino acids. The CDR3 loop is CASSSPLSIYPSNQPQHF. In DNA, the CDR3 is TGTGCCAGCAGTTCACCCCTCTCAATTTACCCTAGCAATCAGCCCCAGCATTTT.

The chain uses TRBV28 and TRBJ1-5, with D unresolved. Looked up from germline, CDR1 is MDHEN and CDR2 is SYDVKM. With 6 bases removed from V and 0 bases from J, the gap between germline ends came to 12 bases. This CDR3 comprises 15 residues. CDR3 loop: CASRKMSNSNQPQHF. In DNA, the CDR3 is TGTGCCAGCAGGAAGATGAGCAATAGCAATCAGCCCCAGCATTTT.